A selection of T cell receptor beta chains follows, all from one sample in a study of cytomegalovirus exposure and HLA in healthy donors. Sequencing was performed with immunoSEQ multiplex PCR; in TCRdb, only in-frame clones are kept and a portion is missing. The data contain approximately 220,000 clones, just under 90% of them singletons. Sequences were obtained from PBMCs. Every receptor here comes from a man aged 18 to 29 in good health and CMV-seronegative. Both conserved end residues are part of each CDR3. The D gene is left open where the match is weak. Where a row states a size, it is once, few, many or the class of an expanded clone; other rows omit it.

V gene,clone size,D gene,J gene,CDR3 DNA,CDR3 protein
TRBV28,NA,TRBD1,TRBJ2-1,TGTGCCAGCAGTTCGGCCGGGACAGGGTTCGGACATGAGCAGTTCTTC,CASSSAGTGFGHEQFF
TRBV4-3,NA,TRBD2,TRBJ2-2,TGCGCCAGCAGCCCCTTAGCGGGGACGAACACCGGGGAGCTGTTTTTT,CASSPLAGTNTGELFF
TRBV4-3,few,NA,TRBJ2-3,TGCGCCAGCAGCCACCAATCGGACAGTAACACAGATACGCAGTATTTT,CASSHQSDSNTDTQYF
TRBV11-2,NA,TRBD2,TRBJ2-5,TGTGCCAGCAGCTTAGGGCTAGCGGGGGGGCAGGGAGAGACCCAGTACTTC,CASSLGLAGGQGETQYF
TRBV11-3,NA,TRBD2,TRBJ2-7,TGTGCCAGCAGCCCGCAGGGAGGGTACCACGAGCAGTACTTC,CASSPQGGYHEQYF
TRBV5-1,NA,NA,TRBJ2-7,TGCGCCAGCAGCTGGGGTCAGGCGGGGGAGCAGTACTTC,CASSWGQAGEQYF
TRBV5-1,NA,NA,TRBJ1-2,TGCGCCAGCAGCTTGGTACGGGGACAAGGCTATGGCTACACCTTC,CASSLVRGQGYGYTF
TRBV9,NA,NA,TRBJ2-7,TGTGCCAGCAGCGTAGGAGGTATGATGGAGCAGTACTTC,CASSVGGMMEQYF
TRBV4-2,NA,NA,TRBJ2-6,TGTGCCAGCAGCCCTTTCGAGGGGGCCAACGTCCTGACTTTC,CASSPFEGANVLTF
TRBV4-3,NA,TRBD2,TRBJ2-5,TGCGCCAGCAGCCAGCGAGCGGGAGTGAGAGAAGAGACCCAGTACTTC,CASSQRAGVREETQYF
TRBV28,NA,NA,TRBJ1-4,TGTGCCAGCAGTTCTATCCGGGGGACTAATGAAAAACTGTTTTTT,CASSSIRGTNEKLFF
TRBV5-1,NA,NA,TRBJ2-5,TGCGCCAGCAGCCTGGGATCTAGCAGGGAGACCCAGTACTTC,CASSLGSSRETQYF
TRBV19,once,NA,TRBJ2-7,TGTGCCAGTAGTGACTATTCGGGTTTCAACTCCGAGCAGTACTTC,CASSDYSGFNSEQYF
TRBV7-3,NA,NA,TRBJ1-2,TGTGCCAGCAGTCCCGGGCCCTCGATGGGGAGTGGCTACACCTTC,CASSPGPSMGSGYTF
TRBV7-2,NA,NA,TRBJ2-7,TGTGCCAGCAGCTCGCGACTCGATGGCGAGCAGTACTTC,CASSSRLDGEQYF
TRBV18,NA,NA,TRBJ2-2,TGTGCCAGCTCCGACACCTTATCCAGGAACACCGGGGAGCTGTTTTTT,CASSDTLSRNTGELFF
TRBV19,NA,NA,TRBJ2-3,TGTGCCAGTAGTATCAGGCAGGATACGCAGTATTTT,CASSIRQDTQYF
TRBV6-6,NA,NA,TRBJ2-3,TGTGCCAGCAGCACGCCCCGACCGGAGCTCACAGATACGCAGTATTTT,CASSTPRPELTDTQYF
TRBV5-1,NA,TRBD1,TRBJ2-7,TGCGCCAGCAGCTTGTCGGACAGGGGGATTAACGAGCAGTACTTC,CASSLSDRGINEQYF
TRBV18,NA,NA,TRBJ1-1,TGTGCCAGCTCAGGATTGGGAGGAAACACTGAAGCTTTCTTT,CASSGLGGNTEAFF
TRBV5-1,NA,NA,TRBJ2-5,TGCGCCAGCAGCTCGACTAGTCAGTCGGGGACCCAGTACTTC,CASSSTSQSGTQYF
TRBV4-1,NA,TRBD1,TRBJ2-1,TGCGCCAGCAGCCAATCCGGGACAGGGGGTTCATATTCCTACAATGAGCAGTTCTTC,CASSQSGTGGSYSYNEQFF
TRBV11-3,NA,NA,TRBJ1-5,TGTGCCAGTCCTTCAGGGCGTCCTAGCAATCAGCCCCAGCATTTT,CASPSGRPSNQPQHF
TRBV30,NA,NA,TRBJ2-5,TGTGCCTGGAGCCTAGGAGGCGGGGGCGGGAACTCCATGTGGTTGGAGACCCAGTACTTC,CAWSLGGGGGNSMWLETQYF
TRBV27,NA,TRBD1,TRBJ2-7,TGTGCCAGCAGTTGGGGACAGGGGGTAGCCGAGCAGTACTTC,CASSWGQGVAEQYF
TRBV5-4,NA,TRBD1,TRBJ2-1,TGTGCCAGCAGCTTGGCCGGGACAGGGGACAATGAGCAGTTCTTC,CASSLAGTGDNEQFF
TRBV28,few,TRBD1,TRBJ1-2,TGTGCCAGCAGTTCATACCGGGACAGGGGTGGCTACACCTTC,CASSSYRDRGGYTF